The entry below describes one T cell receptor (beta chain). These data originate in a study of molecular identifiers for immune sequencing clone quantification. For the study at large: Split five ways in replicates, RNA from approximately 20,000 or 100,000 naive CD8 cells had four portions sequenced.

The CDR3 covers 12 residues. Germline loops: CDR1 SEHNR, CDR2 FQNEAQ (reference sequence). V lost 7 bases and J lost 1, with 7 bases in between. TCRdb used MiXCR to reprocess the PCR reads, holding one entry per CDR3 protein. Of more than 450,000 distinct CDR3 sequences in the sample, 25% were seen once. This rearrangement joins TRBV7-9 to TRBJ1-1, with D uncertain. The sample consisted of naive CD8+ T cells from blood, with Jurkat cell RNA spiked in. Subset indicated: FACS-sorted CD8+CD4-CCR7+CD45RA+ naive T cells. This clonotype was obtained from a human donor in good health. Some libraries in this study had Jurkat cell RNA spiked in. CDR3 in amino acids: CASNPPNTEAFF. The CDR3 coding sequence is TGTGCCAGCAACCCCCCGAACACTGAAGCTTTCTTT.